This paragraph covers one TCR beta chain sequence. This clonotype has at least ten counts. Which antigen it targets is not known. Within one base of it there is no much larger clone, and no base qualities were kept. In the ophthalmopathy patients, disease was moderately to severely active, with a Clinical Activity Score of 3 or more, a NOSPECS grade of 4 or more, and a duration of less than 3 months. Any patient with an uncontrolled infection, another autoimmune disease, pregnancy or lactation was excluded. Diagnoses relied on clinical symptoms, serum thyroxine and TRAb, thyroid ultrasound and orbital computed tomography. PBMCs were separated from about 10 ml of fresh peripheral blood using Ficoll-Paque density gradient centrifugation. Total RNA was extracted using Trizol reagent, and RNA quality was assessed on an Agilent 2100 Bioanalyzer. The data are from a study of T cells in Graves' hyperthyroidism and ophthalmopathy (dated by TCRdb to between 2018 and 2021). For the wider study: Peripheral blood was sampled at the time of initial diagnosis, prior to any treatment. To identify distinguishing TCR V-J signatures, a discovery cohort of 90 to 100 patients was used, comprising some 45 with Graves' ophthalmopathy and around 60 with stable Graves' hyperthyroidism. Prospective prediction of ophthalmopathy was tested in an independent validation cohort of some 19 hyperthyroidism patients and 17 patients who later progressed to ophthalmopathy. The 75 to 100 discovery patients were divided at random into training and test sets in a 7:3 ratio. The study also compared thyroid tissue and blood T-cell repertoires from a handful of Graves' hyperthyroidism patients. Once sampling was done, hyperthyroidism patients were given methimazole at a starting dose of 30 mg daily, whereas ophthalmopathy patients were given high-dose intravenous methylprednisolone. TCR Vbeta CDR3 sequencing of roughly 140 peripheral blood samples (over 40 ophthalmopathy, about 80 hyperthyroidism and 17 progressor patients) is reported in the paper.

General findings and caveats noted by the study authors: In validation, the model predicted progression to ophthalmopathy a median of roughly 6.1 months before onset, with about 64% sensitivity and 72.22% specificity. Blood samples also contained most of the expanded thyroid clonotypes (frequency above 0.001), which suggests that blood repertoires may reflect thyroid immune responses. A 13 V-J signature model separated ophthalmopathy from stable hyperthyroidism, with roughly 88% sensitivity and 81.08% specificity in cross-validation and 80%/75% in testing. No statistical method was used to fix the sample size in advance, and group allocation was not hidden from the investigators.

The TCR beta CDR3 regions were amplified from the RNA transcripts. For the first round of RT-PCR on the TCR CDR3, the HTBI primer set was used together with the Qiagen OneStep RT-PCR kit. The libraries were constructed in a second round of multiplex PCR and then size-selected and purified. Libraries were sequenced paired-end with 100 bp reads on an Illumina HiSeq2000. In the paper's pipeline: SOAPnuke was used to process the raw data, with reads discarded if the reads contained adapters or uncalled bases, had a mean Phred below 15, or lacked an exact constant-primer or identifier match. High-quality paired reads were merged using COPE v1.2.5, and each unique nucleotide sequence was defined as a clonotype. MiTCR v1.1 was used to align the clonotypes against IMGT TRBV, TRBD and TRBJ reference segments. The analysis was restricted to V-J combinations with a frequency above 0.0001, which together covered roughly 99% of the repertoires. A TCS score was defined as the ratio of F50 (clonal expansion) to E x V (chaos), with BLOSUM62-based TCRdist applied between CDR3 peptides within each V-J. Welch's t-statistics and random forest reduced around 550 V-J features to some 14, which were used in a naive Bayes classifier (R e1071). The public reads were reprocessed in TCRdb via fastp at Q25 and MiXCR, keeping in-frame beta chains. Every CDR3 protein is listed once, alongside the most common genes and DNA of its rows. For this entry, the V and J calls and clone size follow TCRdb and not the study's own pipeline. This sample comprises 250,000 to 350,000 distinct CDR3 sequences, about 17% of them detected only once. Of the sample, just over 55% falls within the top ten clones.

The V end loses 6 bases and the J end loses 8 bases, and a stretch of 11 bases separates them. There are 12 amino acids in the CDR3, from cysteine to phenylalanine inclusive. The entry retains the CDR3 DNA only, 36 bases that are in frame from base 1. CDR1 ENHRY and CDR2 SYGVKD are derived from the germline V gene. The TCR originated in a woman between 55 and 75 years old with Graves' ophthalmopathy. Recombination connected TRBV10-3 to TRBJ1-5; the D gene identity is not certain. Sequencing used blood. The CDR3 corresponds to CAISMDGKPQHF. The DNA sequence is given as TGTGCCATCAGCATGGACGGTAAGCCCCAGCATTTT.